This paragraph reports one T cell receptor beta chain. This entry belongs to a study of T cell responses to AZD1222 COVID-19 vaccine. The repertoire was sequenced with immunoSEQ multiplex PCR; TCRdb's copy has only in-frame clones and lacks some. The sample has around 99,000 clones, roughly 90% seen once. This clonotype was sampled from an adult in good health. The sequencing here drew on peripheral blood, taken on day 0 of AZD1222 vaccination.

CDR3 in amino acids: CASSIRYYEQYF. CDR3 coding DNA: TGTGCCAGCAGCATTCGATACTACGAGCAGTACTTC. This chain uses TRBV3-1 (or the pseudogene TRBV3-2) with TRBJ2-7; the D is unclear. V lost 5 bases and J lost 3, with 8 bases in between. Germline V lookup: CDR1 LGHDT, CDR2 YNNKEL (reference sequence). CDR3 length equals 12 residues.